Presented here are 16 T cell receptor beta chains from one specimen sequenced in a study of cytomegalovirus exposure and HLA in healthy donors. 13 Jbeta primers and 60 Vbeta primers were used for the PCR. The repertoire was sequenced with immunoSEQ multiplex PCR; TCRdb's copy has only in-frame clones and lacks some. Among 150,000 to 200,000 clones listed, less than 80% were seen once. The sequenced sample was PBMCs. These receptors were obtained from a woman aged 25 to 39 in good health and CMV-seropositive.

This chain connects TRBV4-2 to TRBJ1-2; D may be TRBD1 (5 bases). V dropped 0 bases and J dropped 6 bases, with 11 bases sitting between them. The length of the CDR3 is 14 residues. Looked up from germline, CDR1 is LGHNA and CDR2 is YNFKEQ. This chain's CDR3 is CASSQDTREDGYTF. As DNA, the CDR3 is TGTGCCAGCAGCCAAGATACCAGGGAAGATGGCTACACCTTC.

The chain joins TRBV27 to TRBJ1-1, with D unresolved. The CDR3 contains 14 residues. Trimming shortened V by 6 bases and J by 0 bases, and 11 bases separated the two germline ends. Germline V gives CDR1 MNHEY, CDR2 SMNVEV (reference sequence). The CDR3, as DNA: TGTGCCAGCAGCGACTCCGTCATGAACACTGAAGCTTTCTTT. The encoded protein is CASSDSVMNTEAFF.

This clone came up a few times. The J gene is TRBJ2-3, the V gene TRBV4-3, with TRBD2 identical over 11 bases. This CDR3 region has 16 residues. The V gene's germline CDR1 is LGHNA and CDR2 YSLEER. V dropped 3 bases and J dropped 5; count of bases not matched to a gene: 7. DNA for the CDR3: TGCGCCAGCAGCCACGAACTAGCGGGAGTTGGAGATACGCAGTATTTT. Residues: CASSHELAGVGDTQYF.

There are a few counts of this clone. For the CDR3, the DNA is TGTGCCAGTAGTATAACCGGACTAGCGGGGATACAAGAGACCCAGTACTTC. Translated, it gives CASSITGLAGIQETQYF. The chain combines TRBV19 with TRBJ2-5; TRBD2 matches at 12 bases. Losses at the gene ends were 2 bases for V and 2 bases for J; bases not matched to a gene: 6. Looked up from germline, CDR1 is LNHDA and CDR2 is SQIVND (reference sequence). The CDR3 is 17 amino acids. The full variable domain, in which reference TRBV19 and TRBJ2-5 provide the parts outside the CDR3, is DGGITQSPKYLFRKEGQNVTLSCEQNLNHDAMYWYRQDPGQGLRLIYYSQIVNDFQKGDIAEGYSVSREKKESFPLTVTSAQKNPTAFYLCASSITGLAGIQETQYFGPGTRLLVL.

The J gene is TRBJ2-1, the V gene TRBV30; TRBD2 matches 11 bases. The trim removed 3 bases at V and 10 bases at J, leaving 14 bases unmatched. The CDR3 loop spans 16 amino acids. Per the germline V gene, CDR1 is GTSNPN and CDR2 is SVGIG (reference sequence). The CDR3 reads CAWRTGTSGPFEEQFF. CDR3 DNA: TGTGCCTGGAGGACCGGGACTAGCGGACCGTTCGAGGAGCAGTTCTTC.

The chain links TRBV7-6 to TRBJ1-1; D not certain. CDR1 SGHVS and CDR2 FNYEAQ come from the germline V gene. This CDR3 region has 11 residues. The V end lost 2 bases, the J end lost 8 bases, and 6 bases lay between the germline ends. The CDR3: CASSLNQEAFF. In nucleotides, the CDR3 is TGTGCCAGCAGCTTAAACCAGGAAGCTTTCTTT.

The rearrangement uses TRBV7-2 and TRBJ1-5; the D is unclear. The CDR3 totals 13 residues. Germline-derived CDR1 and CDR2 are SGHTA and FQGNSA. The germline V and J ends were trimmed by 1 base and 5 bases, with 6 bases remaining between them. The CDR3 is CASSLGIHQPQHF. The CDR3, as DNA: TGTGCCAGCAGCTTAGGTATTCATCAGCCCCAGCATTTT.

This clone was seen just once. V usage is TRBV10-3 and J usage is TRBJ2-7, with 8 bases fitting TRBD1. This CDR3 region has 17 residues. The V gene end was trimmed by 0 bases and the J gene end by 1 base; junction bases not matched to a gene: 8. In germline, CDR1 is ENHRY, CDR2 SYGVKD. CDR3 DNA sequence: TGTGCCATCAGTGAGTCCGATACAGGGGGTATTTCCTACGAGCAGTACTTC. This codes for CAISESDTGGISYEQYF.

The chain couples TRBV11-3 to TRBJ2-5; D perhaps matches TRBD1 (6 bases). The CDR3 has 14 residues. V lost 1 base to trimming and J lost 3 bases, with 9 bases between them. Germline CDR1 SGHNT, CDR2 YENEEA. The CDR3 nucleotides are TGTGCCAGCAGCTTAGGCCACAGGGAAGAGACCCAGTACTTC. Its translation is CASSLGHREETQYF.

This rearrangement joins TRBV27 to TRBJ1-5; 8 nucleotides align to TRBD1. The CDR3 extends over 15 amino acids. With V trimmed by 6 bases and J by 4 bases, 8 bases remained unmatched. The V gene's germline CDR1 is MNHEY and CDR2 SMNVEV (reference sequence). The CDR3 spells CASSAGTGGNQPQHF. Written as DNA, the CDR3 is TGTGCCAGCAGCGCTGGGACAGGTGGTAATCAGCCCCAGCATTTT.

The chain carries TRBV11-2 and TRBJ2-5; TRBD1 matches 7 bases. Germline values: CDR1 SGHAT, CDR2 FQNNGV. Trimming at V came to 1 base and at J to 1 base, leaving 3 bases not matched to a gene. CDR3 length: 15 amino acids. CDR3 amino acids: CASSLADRVQETQYF. The CDR3 DNA reads as TGTGCCAGCAGCTTAGCAGACAGGGTCCAAGAGACCCAGTACTTC.

Concerning this clone itself: The DNA is omitted, as the CDR3 cannot be located on it reliably, and the CDR3 follows TCRdb's listing. The chain links TRBV11-3 to TRBJ2-6; the D call of TRBD1 is as the table states it, not checked on the DNA. In germline, CDR1 is SGHNT, CDR2 YENEEA. Including both end residues, the CDR3 is 19 amino acids long. CDR3 loop: CASSFGEGQGGSGANVLTF.

The rearrangement links TRBV25-1 to TRBJ2-2; a possible D gene is TRBD1 (6 bases). The CDR3 length is 13 residues. CDR1 and CDR2 (germline): MGHDK, SYGVNS. V lost 7 bases to trimming and J lost 1 base, with 7 bases between them. This CDR3 is CASTTGNTGELFF. The DNA for the CDR3 is TGTGCCAGCACGACAGGGAACACCGGGGAGCTGTTTTTT.

The rearrangement joins TRBV9 to TRBJ1-6; weak D call: TRBD1 (6 bases). V was trimmed by 1 base and J by 7 bases, leaving 12 bases between them. Germline V gene data show CDR1 as SGDLS and CDR2 as YYNGEE. The CDR3 covers 15 residues. The CDR3 DNA follows: TGTGCCAGCAGCGTAAGAGCAGGGGACAATTCACCCCTCCACTTT. It yields the protein CASSVRAGDNSPLHF.

This clone was counted only a few times. V gene TRBV27 combines with J gene TRBJ2-7, with D perhaps TRBD1 (7 bases). The CDR3 is 14 residues long. V lost 6 bases and J 3 bases, leaving 15 bases between the germline ends. Per the germline V gene, CDR1 is MNHEY and CDR2 is SMNVEV (reference sequence). CDR3 sequence (DNA): TGTGCCAGCAGGGAGGGACAGCTGGGCTACGAGCAGTACTTC. Translated, it gives CASREGQLGYEQYF.

This chain links TRBV5-1 with TRBJ1-2, with D possibly TRBD1 on 5 matching bases. Germline CDR1 and CDR2: SGHRS and YFSETQ. Trimming removed 0 bases at V and 2 bases at J, with 14 bases between. The CDR3 length is 16 residues. DNA for the CDR3: TGCGCCAGCAGCTTGGGTCCGGGCGGGGGGAACTATGGCTACACCTTC. As protein: CASSLGPGGGNYGYTF.